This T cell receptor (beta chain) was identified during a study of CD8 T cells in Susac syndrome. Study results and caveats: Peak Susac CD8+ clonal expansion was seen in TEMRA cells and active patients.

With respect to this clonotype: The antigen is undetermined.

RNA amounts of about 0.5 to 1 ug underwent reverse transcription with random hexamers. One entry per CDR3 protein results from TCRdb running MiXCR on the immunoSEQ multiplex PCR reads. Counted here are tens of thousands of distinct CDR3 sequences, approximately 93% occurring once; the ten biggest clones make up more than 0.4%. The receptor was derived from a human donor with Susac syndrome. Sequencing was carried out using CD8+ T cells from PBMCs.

CDR3 DNA sequence: TGTGCCACCTGGCCGACAGGGGTGGTTCAGCCCCAGCATTTT. It is translated as CATWPTGVVQPQHF. The V and J genes are TRBV27 and TRBJ1-5, with 8 bases matching TRBD1. Looked up from germline, CDR1 is MNHEY and CDR2 is SMNVEV (reference sequence). V shed 10 bases and J 6 bases; nucleotides not matched to a gene: 11. The CDR3 has 14 residues.